The present T cell receptor beta chain was sequenced within a study of cytomegalovirus exposure and HLA in healthy donors. Study-level points and caveats: Listed as cytomegalovirus-associated were 150 to 200 TCR beta chains.

The CDR3 spans 15 residues. Germline-derived CDR1 and CDR2 are SGHKS and YYEKEE (reference sequence). Trimming left V 2 bases short and J 5 bases short, with 15 bases between. With 60 Vbeta and 13 Jbeta primers, the PCR was carried out. Measured with immunoSEQ multiplex PCR; TCRdb has only the in-frame clones, and not every one. The sample records about 80,000 clones, about 80% being singletons. Comment on this clone: The antigen is unknown.

The clonotype was recovered from a man in his fifties or sixties in good health and CMV-seronegative. This sequence joins TRBV5-5 and TRBJ2-3, with D possibly matching TRBD1 (6 bases). The sequenced material came from PBMCs. DNA for the CDR3: TGTGCCAGCAGCTTCAGCAGGGGCAGGGGAGATACGCAGTATTTT. Translation gives CASSFSRGRGDTQYF.